This TCR beta chain is from a study of shared clonotypes between healthy human individuals. Produced via immunoSEQ multiplex PCR; TCRdb's table is partial and in-frame only. In the table there are about 230,000 clones, 50% to 75% of which are singletons. The J segment lost 1 base and the V segment lost 2 bases, leaving 14 bases of the junction unmatched. Looked up from germline, CDR1 is ENHRY and CDR2 is SYGVKD. This CDR3 has 20 amino acids. This TCR was sampled from a man aged 25-40 years in good health. The chain recombines TRBV10-3 with TRBJ1-3, with 10 bases matching TRBD1. The specimen was memory CD4+ T cells sorted from blood. Subset of the sample: CD45RA-negative fraction. CDR3 sequence: CAISEAGTGTGVLSGNTIYF. The DNA for the CDR3 is TGTGCCATCAGTGAGGCGGGGACCGGGACAGGGGTTTTATCTGGAAACACCATATATTTT.